A single sample gave rise to the 20 T cell receptor beta chains below, sequenced in a study of shared clonotypes between healthy human individuals. Naive CD8 cells lacked CD45RO, underwent positive selection for CCR7 and left out terminally differentiated effector memory CD45RA+ cells. The assay was immunoSEQ multiplex PCR, and TCRdb's table has in-frame clones only and misses some. The sample shows approximately 2,200,000 clones, 85% to 95% of them seen only once. The sequencing sample was made of naive CD8+ T cells from PBMCs. The receptors come from a man younger than 35 in good health. Some clones in this sample may be carry-over from other donors' samples.

V gene TRBV9 combines with J gene TRBJ2-5; the match to TRBD2 covers 8 bases. Losses at the gene ends were 0 bases for V and 5 bases for J; bases not matched to a gene: 0. There are 13 residues in the CDR3. The germline V gene encodes CDR1 SGDLS and CDR2 YYNGEE. The chain's CDR3 is CASSVGLAETQYF. CDR3 coding DNA: TGTGCCAGCAGCGTAGGACTAGCGGAGACCCAGTACTTC.

The chain combines TRBV29-1 with TRBJ2-1, with a possible D match to TRBD2 (6 bases). Per germline, CDR1 SQVTM and CDR2 ANQGSEA. This CDR3 region has 9 residues. V dropped 5 bases and J dropped 15 bases, with 11 bases sitting between them. The CDR3 spells CSVSGLPFF. DNA of the CDR3: TGCAGCGTTTCGGGACTGCCGTTCTTC.

This chain links TRBV27 with TRBJ1-2; D possibly corresponds to TRBD1 (6 bases). V lost 2 bases and J lost 8, with 12 bases in between. CDR3 length: 13 amino acids. Germline assignment: CDR1 MNHEY and CDR2 SMNVEV (reference sequence). The chain's CDR3 is CASSLRQGSGYTF. The CDR3 DNA reads as TGTGCCAGCAGTTTACGGCAGGGGTCAGGCTACACCTTC.

V is TRBV4-1 and J is TRBJ2-3, with D hard to call. V was trimmed by 0 bases and J by 0 bases, leaving 13 bases between them. This CDR3 is built from 17 residues. CDR1 and CDR2 (germline): MGHRA, YSYEKL. CDR3 in amino acids: CASSQDPGFPSTDTQYF. The CDR3 region has the DNA TGCGCCAGCAGCCAAGATCCCGGCTTCCCTAGCACAGATACGCAGTATTTT.

The V gene is TRBV9, the J gene TRBJ2-6; D might be TRBD2 (6 bases). Germline V gene data show CDR1 as SGDLS and CDR2 as YYNGEE. The CDR3 is 19 amino acids. The V end was cut by 4 bases, the J end by 1 base, with 21 bases between. CDR3 in DNA: TGTGCCAGCAGCTTCACTAGCAAGAAGGTCCCTTCTGGGGCCAACGTCCTGACTTTC. Translated: CASSFTSKKVPSGANVLTF.

This chain uses TRBV19 with TRBJ2-3; the D is unclear. The CDR3 runs 15 residues. Germline CDR1 and CDR2: LNHDA and SQIVND (reference sequence). With 5 bases removed from V and 5 bases from J, the gap between germline ends came to 17 bases. CDR3 residues: CASSSAASARDTQYF. In DNA form, the CDR3 reads TGTGCCAGTAGTTCGGCGGCCTCAGCAAGAGATACGCAGTATTTT.

V and J are TRBV7-2 and TRBJ1-2, with no clear D. The CDR3 has 12 amino acids. V shed 3 bases and J shed 4 bases, with 6 bases lying between them. CDR1 is SGHTA and CDR2 is FQGNSA in the germline V gene. In nucleotides, the CDR3 is TGTGCCAGCAGCTTCTCGATCTATGGCTACACCTTC. Encoded protein: CASSFSIYGYTF.

As concerns this clone: Relative to the germline gene, one junction end is altered; a read error may explain this. The CDR3 loop is CASSFTPATTEKLFF. CDR3 DNA: TGTGCCAGCAGTTTTACCCCGGCAACTACTGAAAAACTGTTTTTT. The chain links TRBV28 to TRBJ1-4; D gene ambiguous. CDR1 and CDR2 (germline): MDHEN, SYDVKM. The CDR3 spans 15 residues.

In its sample, this clone was seen once. V and J are TRBV11-2 and TRBJ2-7, with 7 bases matching TRBD1. The CDR3 covers 14 residues. Germline V gene data show CDR1 as SGHAT and CDR2 as FQNNGV. V was clipped by 5 bases and J by 3 bases; unmatched bases: 7. CDR3 in amino acids: CASSLGQVFYEQYF. CDR3 sequence (DNA): TGTGCCAGCAGCCTCGGACAGGTCTTCTACGAGCAGTACTTC. The variable domain in full, completed from reference TRBV11-2 and TRBJ2-7, reads EAGVAQSPRYKIIEKRQSVAFWCNPISGHATLYWYQQILGQGPKLLIQFQNNGVVDDSQLPKDRFSAERLKGVDSTLKIQPAKLEDSAVYLCASSLGQVFYEQYFGPGTRLTVT.

This chain links TRBV29-1 with TRBJ2-3, with TRBD2 matching over 12 bases. V shed 2 bases, J shed 4 bases, and the junction held 13 bases outside the gene matches. Germline assignment: CDR1 SQVTM and CDR2 ANQGSEA. The CDR3 has 18 residues. For the CDR3, the DNA is TGCAGCGTTGAACAGCCGATCCTAGCGGGAGGGCCCCCAGATACGCAGTATTTT. This sequence encodes CSVEQPILAGGPPDTQYF.

Only one count was recorded for this clone. V and J are TRBV6-6 and TRBJ2-7, with 12 positions matching TRBD1. J lost 5 bases, V lost 6 bases, and 8 bases had no gene match. The CDR3 is 15 residues long. Germline values: CDR1 MNHNY, CDR2 SVGAGI (reference sequence). The CDR3 spells CASSHGGQGAHEQYF. The CDR3 coding sequence is TGTGCCAGCAGCCACGGGGGACAGGGGGCCCACGAGCAGTACTTC.

This rearrangement joins TRBV7-6 to TRBJ2-1; a weak D match, TRBD1 (5 bases). Per germline, CDR1 SGHVS and CDR2 FNYEAQ. The V and J ends lost 5 bases and 2 bases respectively, with 13 bases between them. The length of the CDR3 is 15 residues. CDR3 region: CASSPGPAAYNEQFF. The CDR3 bases are TGTGCCAGCAGCCCAGGGCCGGCGGCCTACAATGAGCAGTTCTTC.

A remark on this clone: Other DNA sequences within the sample encode an identical CDR3. The V gene is TRBV11-2, the J gene TRBJ2-3, with D tentatively TRBD2 (5 bases). This CDR3 is 12 amino acids long. Deletions cut 1 base from V and 6 bases from J, with 5 bases between. Germline-derived CDR1 and CDR2 are SGHAT and FQNNGV. As DNA, the CDR3 is TGTGCCAGCAGCTTAGCGGGGGATACGCAGTATTTT. This encodes CASSLAGDTQYF.

The V gene is TRBV9, the J gene TRBJ2-3, with a tentative D call TRBD1 (5 bases). Germline-derived CDR1 and CDR2 are SGDLS and YYNGEE. The CDR3 covers 16 residues. Trimming took 3 bases from V and 0 from J, leaving 14 bases between them. CDR3 nucleotide sequence: TGTGCCAGCAGCGCTTCAAGGGGTTTAAGCACAGATACGCAGTATTTT. Protein sequence: CASSASRGLSTDTQYF.

V and J are TRBV11-2 and TRBJ1-1; D gene ambiguous. The CDR3 runs to 14 residues. Trimming shortened V by 6 bases and J by 2 bases, and 13 bases separated the two germline ends. Germline-derived CDR1 and CDR2 are SGHAT and FQNNGV. The CDR3 is CASRAWDPNTEAFF. CDR3 nucleotide sequence: TGTGCCAGCAGGGCATGGGATCCTAACACTGAAGCTTTCTTT.

With regard to this clone: The same CDR3 is also encoded by other DNA sequences in this sample. J is TRBJ2-7 and V is TRBV28; 7 nucleotides match TRBD1. J lost 0 bases, V lost 6 bases, and 5 bases had no gene match. The CDR3 has 14 amino acids. The V gene's germline CDR1 is MDHEN and CDR2 SYDVKM. In nucleotides, the CDR3 is TGTGCCAGCAGCCGACAGGGAAGCTCCTACGAGCAGTACTTC. This encodes CASSRQGSSYEQYF.

The chain employs TRBV25-1 and TRBJ2-5, with D tentatively TRBD1 (5 bases). Germline V CDR1 and CDR2: MGHDK, SYGVNS. The CDR3 runs 13 residues. With 9 bases removed from V and 11 bases from J, the gap between germline ends came to 22 bases. The CDR3 DNA reads TGTGCCAGGATGGGGCGGAGCCTAGAAGAGCAGTACTTC. Protein: CARMGRSLEEQYF.

The V gene is TRBV14, the J gene TRBJ2-7; TRBD2 agrees at 10 bases. The CDR3 covers 15 residues. V lost 1 base, J lost 9 bases, and 9 bases stayed unmatched. Looked up from germline, CDR1 is SGHDN and CDR2 is FVKESK. The CDR3 DNA sequence: TGTGCCAGCAGCCAAGGGGCTAGCGGGAGATTCGGGCAGTACTTC. Translated, it gives CASSQGASGRFGQYF.

This clone was observed once. Within the sample, other DNA sequences also encode this same CDR3. The CDR3 DNA sequence: TGTGCCAGCAGCGTAGATACCGGGGAGCTGTTTTTT. Encoded protein: CASSVDTGELFF. The J gene is TRBJ2-2, the V gene TRBV9; D gene ambiguous. Trimming removed 0 bases from V and 5 bases from J, with 2 bases in between. Germline CDR1 is SGDLS and CDR2 is YYNGEE. The CDR3 totals 12 residues.

This chain connects TRBV15 to TRBJ2-1; D perhaps matches TRBD2 (6 bases). This CDR3 is 18 amino acids long. V was cut by 5 bases and J by 4 bases, with 24 bases left in between. Per germline, CDR1 LNHNV and CDR2 YYDKDF (reference sequence). For the CDR3, the DNA is TGTGCCACCAGCGGACAAGGTGGGCGCGGGGCCCATTACAATGAGCAGTTCTTC. Translating it yields CATSGQGGRGAHYNEQFF. Drawing the rest from reference TRBV15 and TRBJ2-1, the complete variable domain is DAMVIQNPRYQVTQFGKPVTLSCSQTLNHNVMYWYQQKSSQAPKLLFHYYDKDFNNEADTPDNFQSRRPNTSFCFLDIRSPGLGDTAMYLCATSGQGGRGAHYNEQFFGPGTRLTVL.